Below are 6 T cell receptor beta chains sequenced from a single sample in a study of cytomegalovirus exposure and HLA in healthy donors. 13 Jbeta primers and 60 Vbeta primers were used for the PCR. Clones were sequenced by immunoSEQ multiplex PCR, and TCRdb holds only the in-frame ones, with some missing. The sample lists tens of thousands of clones; 55% to 75% were seen once. Sequenced sample: PBMCs. These receptors were taken from a man aged 25 to 40 in good health and CMV-seropositive.

This chain joins TRBV5-4 and TRBJ2-7; TRBD1 is a possible D gene (6 bases). With 1 base removed from V and 3 bases from J, the gap between germline ends came to 14 bases. The CDR3 is made up of 15 amino acids. In germline, CDR1 is SGHNT, CDR2 YYREEE (reference sequence). The CDR3 here is CASSLLQGVDYEQYF. In nucleotides, the CDR3 is TGTGCCAGCAGCTTGTTACAGGGTGTAGACTACGAGCAGTACTTC.

V and J are TRBV7-2 and TRBJ2-3; 9 nucleotides align to TRBD1. Trimming took 5 bases from V and 6 from J; bases not matched to a gene: 9. CDR1 and CDR2 from the germline V gene are SGHTA and FQGNSA. The CDR3 runs 15 residues. CDR3 DNA sequence: TGTGCCAGCAGCCTACAGGGGGCGCGTCCGGATACGCAGTATTTT. Its protein product is CASSLQGARPDTQYF.

This chain links TRBV9 with TRBJ1-5; a possible D gene is TRBD1 (5 bases). This CDR3 is built from 15 residues. The germline CDR1 and CDR2 sequences are SGDLS and YYNGEE. V dropped 6 bases and J dropped 5 bases, with 18 bases sitting between them. CDR3 protein: CASTPPAGPDQPQHF. The CDR3 DNA is TGTGCCAGCACTCCCCCGGCAGGGCCGGATCAGCCCCAGCATTTT.

The V gene is TRBV6-6, the J gene TRBJ2-7; D unresolved. CDR1 MNHNY and CDR2 SVGAGI come from the germline V gene (reference sequence). The V end lost 0 bases, the J end lost 3 bases, and 12 bases lay between the germline ends. CDR3 length: 15 residues. DNA for the CDR3: TGTGCCAGCAGTTACTCGATTCAACAGAGCTACGAGCAGTACTTC. It translates to CASSYSIQQSYEQYF.

This sequence joins TRBV25-1 and TRBJ2-3; 11 bases are a match to TRBD2. Germline V lookup: CDR1 MGHDK, CDR2 SYGVNS. CDR3 length: 15 amino acids. With 7 bases clipped from V and 4 bases from J, the junction kept 7 bases outside the gene matches. The chain's CDR3 is CASTSLAGAADTQYF. CDR3 coding DNA: TGTGCCAGCACTTCACTAGCGGGAGCTGCAGATACGCAGTATTTT.

This clone was found a few times. The chain links TRBV9 to TRBJ2-2; 7 bases fit TRBD2. This CDR3 region has 17 residues. V lost 4 bases, J lost 6 bases, and 15 bases stayed unmatched. Germline V gene lookup returns CDR1 SGDLS and CDR2 YYNGEE. DNA for the CDR3: TGTGCCAGCAGCACCCCAAGGCTGGGGGGGGTAGCCGGGGAGCTGTTTTTT. It is translated as CASSTPRLGGVAGELFF.